One T cell receptor (beta chain) is described in this entry. The antigen remains undetermined. This CDR3 has 13 residues. The germline gives CDR1 KGHSH, CDR2 LQKENI. V was shortened by 0 bases and J by 6 bases, with 8 bases between the two germline ends. The data originate from a study of cytomegalovirus exposure and HLA in healthy donors. Study findings and constraints: Based on reports, TCR beta sequences accurately predicted HLA-A and HLA-B alleles for most subjects. Researchers catalogued about 150 TCR beta chains as cytomegalovirus-associated.

The PCR made use of 60 Vbeta and 13 Jbeta primers. The protocol was immunoSEQ multiplex PCR, while the TCRdb copy is restricted to in-frame clones and leaves out a portion. The sample has roughly 190,000 clones; about four fifths are singletons. The gene calls are TRBV18 and TRBJ1-2; D not resolved. This TCR was recovered from a woman aged 40 to 50 in good health and CMV-seronegative. The sequenced sample was PBMCs. The CDR3 sequence: CASSPPTRDGYTF. CDR3 nucleotide sequence: TGTGCCAGCTCACCACCCACCCGGGATGGCTACACCTTC.